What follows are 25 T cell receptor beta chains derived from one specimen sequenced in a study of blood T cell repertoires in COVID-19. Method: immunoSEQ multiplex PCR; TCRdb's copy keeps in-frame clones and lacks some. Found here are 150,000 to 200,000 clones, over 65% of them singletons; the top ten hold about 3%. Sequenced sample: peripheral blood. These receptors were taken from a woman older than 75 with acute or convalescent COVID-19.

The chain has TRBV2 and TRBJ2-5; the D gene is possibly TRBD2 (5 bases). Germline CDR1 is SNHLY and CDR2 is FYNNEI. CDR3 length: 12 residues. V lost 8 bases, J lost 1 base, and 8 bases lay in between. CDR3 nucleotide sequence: TGTGCCAGCCGGGGTTCCCAAGAGACCCAGTACTTC. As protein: CASRGSQETQYF.

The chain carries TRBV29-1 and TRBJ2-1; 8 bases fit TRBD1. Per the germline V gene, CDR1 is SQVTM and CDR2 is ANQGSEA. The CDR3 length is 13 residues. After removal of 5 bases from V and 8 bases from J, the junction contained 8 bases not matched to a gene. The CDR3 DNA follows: TGCAGCGTTCGTTTTACAGGGGGTGATGAGCAGTTCTTC. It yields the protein CSVRFTGGDEQFF.

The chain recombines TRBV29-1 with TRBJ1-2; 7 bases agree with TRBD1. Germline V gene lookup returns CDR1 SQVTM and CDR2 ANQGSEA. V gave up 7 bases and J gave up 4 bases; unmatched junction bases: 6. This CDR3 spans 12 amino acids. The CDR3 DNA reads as TGCAGCGCCCGGACAGGATCCTATGGCTACACCTTC. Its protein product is CSARTGSYGYTF. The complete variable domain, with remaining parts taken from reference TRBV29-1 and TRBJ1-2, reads SAVISQKPSRDICQRGTSLTIQCQVDSQVTMMFWYRQQPGQSLTLIATANQGSEATYESGFVIDKFPISRPNLTFSTLTVSNMSPEDSSIYLCSARTGSYGYTFGSGTRLTVV.

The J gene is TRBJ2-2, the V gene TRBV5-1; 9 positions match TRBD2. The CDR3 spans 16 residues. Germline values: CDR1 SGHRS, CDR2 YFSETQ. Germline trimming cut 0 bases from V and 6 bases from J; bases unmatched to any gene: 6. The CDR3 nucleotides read TGCGCCAGCAGCTTGGAGAATAGCGGGAGTGCCGGGGAGCTGTTTTTT. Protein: CASSLENSGSAGELFF.

The chain's CDR3 is CASSRLAGGGTGELFF. DNA of the CDR3: TGTGCCAGCAGTCGACTAGCGGGAGGTGGGACCGGGGAGCTGTTTTTT. This chain joins TRBV6-6 and TRBJ2-2; 13 bases map to TRBD2. This CDR3 is 16 amino acids long. V shed 5 bases and J 5 bases; nucleotides not matched to a gene: 5. From germline, CDR1 is MNHNY and CDR2 SVGAGI (reference sequence).

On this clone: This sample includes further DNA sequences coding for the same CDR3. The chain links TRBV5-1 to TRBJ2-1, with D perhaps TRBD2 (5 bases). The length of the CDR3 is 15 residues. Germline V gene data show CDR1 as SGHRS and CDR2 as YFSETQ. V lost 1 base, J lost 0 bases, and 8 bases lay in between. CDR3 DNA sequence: TGCGCCAGCAGCTTGCTAGCTGACTCCTACAATGAGCAGTTCTTC. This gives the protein CASSLLADSYNEQFF.

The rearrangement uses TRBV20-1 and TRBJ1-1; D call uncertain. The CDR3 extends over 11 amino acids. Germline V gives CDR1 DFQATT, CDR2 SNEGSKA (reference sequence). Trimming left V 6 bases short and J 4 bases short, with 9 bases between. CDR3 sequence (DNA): TGCAGTGCAACCGGTGGCACTGAAGCTTTCTTT. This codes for CSATGGTEAFF.

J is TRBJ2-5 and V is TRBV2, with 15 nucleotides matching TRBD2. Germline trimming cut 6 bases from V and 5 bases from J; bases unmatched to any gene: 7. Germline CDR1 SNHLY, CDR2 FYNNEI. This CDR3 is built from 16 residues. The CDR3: CASRGLAGGLGETQYF. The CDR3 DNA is TGTGCCAGCAGAGGACTAGCGGGAGGGCTTGGGGAGACCCAGTACTTC.

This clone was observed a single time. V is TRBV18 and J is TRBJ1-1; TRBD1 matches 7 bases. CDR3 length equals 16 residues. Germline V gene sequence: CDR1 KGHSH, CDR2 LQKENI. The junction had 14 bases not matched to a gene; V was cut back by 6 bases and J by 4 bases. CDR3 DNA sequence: TGTGCCAGCTCCCAGGGGGAAGTCGGGACGGGCACTGAAGCTTTCTTT. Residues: CASSQGEVGTGTEAFF.

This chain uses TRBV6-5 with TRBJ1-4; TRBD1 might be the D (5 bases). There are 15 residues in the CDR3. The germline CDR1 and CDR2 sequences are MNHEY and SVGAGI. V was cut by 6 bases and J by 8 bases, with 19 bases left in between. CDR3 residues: CASSETDNLGEKLFF. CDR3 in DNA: TGTGCCAGCAGCGAGACAGACAACTTGGGGGAAAAACTGTTTTTT.

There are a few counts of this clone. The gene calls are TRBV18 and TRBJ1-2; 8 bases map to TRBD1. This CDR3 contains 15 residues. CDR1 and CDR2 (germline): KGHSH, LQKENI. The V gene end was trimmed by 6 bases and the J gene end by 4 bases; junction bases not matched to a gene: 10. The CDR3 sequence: CASSQGAGGPYGYTF. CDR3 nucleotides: TGTGCCAGCTCGCAGGGGGCAGGGGGCCCCTATGGCTACACCTTC.

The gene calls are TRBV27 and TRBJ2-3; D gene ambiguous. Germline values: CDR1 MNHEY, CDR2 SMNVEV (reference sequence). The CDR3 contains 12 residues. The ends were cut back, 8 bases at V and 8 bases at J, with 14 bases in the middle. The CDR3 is CASGTLGGTQYF. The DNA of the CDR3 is TGTGCCAGCGGTACACTCGGCGGTACGCAGTATTTT.

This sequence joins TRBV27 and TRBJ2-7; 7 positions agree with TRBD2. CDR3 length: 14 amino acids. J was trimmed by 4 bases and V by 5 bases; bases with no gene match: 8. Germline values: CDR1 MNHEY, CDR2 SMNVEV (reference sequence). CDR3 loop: CASSPSGREYEQYF. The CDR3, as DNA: TGTGCCAGCAGTCCCTCAGGGCGGGAGTACGAGCAGTACTTC.

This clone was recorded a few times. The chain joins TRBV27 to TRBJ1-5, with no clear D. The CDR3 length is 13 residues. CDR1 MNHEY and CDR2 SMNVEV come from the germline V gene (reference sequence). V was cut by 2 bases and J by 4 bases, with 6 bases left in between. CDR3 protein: CASSLTTNQPQHF. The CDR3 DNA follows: TGTGCCAGCAGTTTAACCACTAATCAGCCCCAGCATTTT.

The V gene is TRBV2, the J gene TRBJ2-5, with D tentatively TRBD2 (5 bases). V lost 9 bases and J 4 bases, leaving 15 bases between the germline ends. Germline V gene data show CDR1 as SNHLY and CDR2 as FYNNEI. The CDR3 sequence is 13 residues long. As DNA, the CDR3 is TGTGCCAGTGGACTCTCCCCGCGAGAGACCCAGTACTTC. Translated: CASGLSPRETQYF.

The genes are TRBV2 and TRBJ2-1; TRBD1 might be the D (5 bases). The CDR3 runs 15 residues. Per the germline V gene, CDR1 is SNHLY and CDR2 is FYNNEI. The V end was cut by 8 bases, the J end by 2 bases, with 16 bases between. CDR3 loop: CASEATGGTYNEQFF. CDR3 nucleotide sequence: TGTGCCAGCGAGGCCACAGGCGGAACCTACAATGAGCAGTTCTTC.

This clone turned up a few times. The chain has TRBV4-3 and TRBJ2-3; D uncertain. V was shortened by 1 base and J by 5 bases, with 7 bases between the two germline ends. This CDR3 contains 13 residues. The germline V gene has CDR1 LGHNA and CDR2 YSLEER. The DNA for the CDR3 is TGCGCCAGCAGCCAAGTCTACGGAGATACGCAGTATTTT. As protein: CASSQVYGDTQYF.

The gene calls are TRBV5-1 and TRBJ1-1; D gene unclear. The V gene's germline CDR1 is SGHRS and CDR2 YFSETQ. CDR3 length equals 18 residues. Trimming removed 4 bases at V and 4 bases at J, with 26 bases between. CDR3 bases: TGCGCCAGCAGCCTGCTGGGAGCGACAATTCCGCCGGGCACTGAAGCTTTCTTT. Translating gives CASSLLGATIPPGTEAFF.

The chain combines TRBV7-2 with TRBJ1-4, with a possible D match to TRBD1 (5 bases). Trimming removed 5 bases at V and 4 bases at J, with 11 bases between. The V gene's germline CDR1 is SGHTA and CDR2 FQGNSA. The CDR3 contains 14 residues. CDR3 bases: TGTGCCAGCAGCCCTGACAGCTATAATGAAAAACTGTTTTTT. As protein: CASSPDSYNEKLFF.

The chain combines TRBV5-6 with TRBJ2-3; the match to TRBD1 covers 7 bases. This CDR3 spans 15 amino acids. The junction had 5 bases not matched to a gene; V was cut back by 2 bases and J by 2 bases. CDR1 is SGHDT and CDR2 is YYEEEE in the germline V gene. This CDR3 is CASSFRTGDTDTQYF. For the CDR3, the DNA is TGTGCCAGCAGCTTTCGAACAGGGGACACAGATACGCAGTATTTT. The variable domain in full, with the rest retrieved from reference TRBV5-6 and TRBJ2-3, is DAGVTQSPTHLIKTRGQQVTLRCSPKSGHDTVSWYQQALGQGPQFIFQYYEEEERQRGNFPDRFSGHQFPNYSSELNVNALLLGDSALYLCASSFRTGDTDTQYFGPGTRLTVL.

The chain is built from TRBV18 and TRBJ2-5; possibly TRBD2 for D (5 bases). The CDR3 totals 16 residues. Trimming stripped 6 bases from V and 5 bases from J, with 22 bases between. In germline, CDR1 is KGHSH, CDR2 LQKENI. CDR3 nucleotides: TGTGCCAGCTCCCGAACAAACACTAGACCTCATGAGACCCAGTACTTC. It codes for CASSRTNTRPHETQYF.

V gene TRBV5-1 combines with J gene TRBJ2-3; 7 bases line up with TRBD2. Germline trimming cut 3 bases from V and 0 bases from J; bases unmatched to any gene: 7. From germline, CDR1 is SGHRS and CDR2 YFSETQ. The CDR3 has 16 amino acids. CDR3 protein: CASSSGAGHSTDTQYF. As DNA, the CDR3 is TGCGCCAGCAGCTCCGGAGCGGGGCACAGCACAGATACGCAGTATTTT.

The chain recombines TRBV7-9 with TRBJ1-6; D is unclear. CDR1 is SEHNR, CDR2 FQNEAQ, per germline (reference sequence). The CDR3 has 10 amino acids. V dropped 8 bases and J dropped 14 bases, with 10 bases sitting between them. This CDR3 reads CASAAATLHF. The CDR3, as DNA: TGTGCCAGCGCGGCGGCAACCCTCCACTTT.

CDR3 nucleotides: TGTGCCAACGGACAGACCGGAATGTACGAGCAGTACTTC. Protein: CANGQTGMYEQYF. The rearrangement uses TRBV19 and TRBJ2-7, with D perhaps TRBD1 (6 bases). Germline V CDR1 and CDR2: LNHDA, SQIVND (reference sequence). Between the trimmed V and J ends, which lost 10 bases and 4 bases, there was a span of 17 bases. The CDR3 consists of 13 residues.

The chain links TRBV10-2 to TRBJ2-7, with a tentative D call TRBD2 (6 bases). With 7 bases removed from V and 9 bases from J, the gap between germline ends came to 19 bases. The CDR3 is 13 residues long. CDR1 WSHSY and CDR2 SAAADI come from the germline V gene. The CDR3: CASKMGQEGWQYF. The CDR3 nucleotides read TGCGCCAGCAAGATGGGTCAGGAGGGGTGGCAGTACTTC.